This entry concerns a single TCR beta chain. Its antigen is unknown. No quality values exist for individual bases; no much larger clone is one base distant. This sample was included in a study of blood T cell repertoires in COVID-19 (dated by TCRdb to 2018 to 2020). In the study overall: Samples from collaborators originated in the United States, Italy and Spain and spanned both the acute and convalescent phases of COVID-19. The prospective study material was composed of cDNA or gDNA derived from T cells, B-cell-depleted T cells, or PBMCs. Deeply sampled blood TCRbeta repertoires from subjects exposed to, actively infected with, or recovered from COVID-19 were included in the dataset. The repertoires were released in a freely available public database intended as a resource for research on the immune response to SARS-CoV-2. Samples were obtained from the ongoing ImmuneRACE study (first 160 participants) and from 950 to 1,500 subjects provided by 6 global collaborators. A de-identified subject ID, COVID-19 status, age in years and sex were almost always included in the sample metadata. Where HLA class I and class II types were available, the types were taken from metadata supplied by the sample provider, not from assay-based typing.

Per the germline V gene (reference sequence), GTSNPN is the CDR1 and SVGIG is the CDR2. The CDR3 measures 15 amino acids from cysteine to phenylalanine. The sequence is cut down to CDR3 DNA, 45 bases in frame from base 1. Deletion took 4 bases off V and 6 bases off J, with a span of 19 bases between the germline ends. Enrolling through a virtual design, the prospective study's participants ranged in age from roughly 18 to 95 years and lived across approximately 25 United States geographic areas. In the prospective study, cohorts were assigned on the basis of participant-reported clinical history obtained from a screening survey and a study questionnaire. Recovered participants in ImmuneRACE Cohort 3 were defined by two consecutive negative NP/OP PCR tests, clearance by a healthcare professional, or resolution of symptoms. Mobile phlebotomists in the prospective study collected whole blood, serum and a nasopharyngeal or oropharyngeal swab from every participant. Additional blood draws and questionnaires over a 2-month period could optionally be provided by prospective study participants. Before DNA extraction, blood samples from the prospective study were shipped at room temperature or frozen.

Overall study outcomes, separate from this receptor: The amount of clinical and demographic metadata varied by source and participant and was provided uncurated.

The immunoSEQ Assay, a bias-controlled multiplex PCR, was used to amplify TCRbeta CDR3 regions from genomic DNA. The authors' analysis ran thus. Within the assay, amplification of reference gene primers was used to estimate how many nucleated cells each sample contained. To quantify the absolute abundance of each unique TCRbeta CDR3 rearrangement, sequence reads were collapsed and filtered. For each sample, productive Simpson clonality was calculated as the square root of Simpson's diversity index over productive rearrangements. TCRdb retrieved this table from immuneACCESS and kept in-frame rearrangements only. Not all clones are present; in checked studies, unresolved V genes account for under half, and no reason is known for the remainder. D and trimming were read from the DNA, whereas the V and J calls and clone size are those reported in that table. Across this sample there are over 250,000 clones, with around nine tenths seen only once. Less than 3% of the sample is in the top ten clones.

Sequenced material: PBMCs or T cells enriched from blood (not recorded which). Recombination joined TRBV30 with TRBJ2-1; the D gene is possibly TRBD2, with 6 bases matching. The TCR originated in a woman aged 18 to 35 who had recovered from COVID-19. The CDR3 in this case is CAWNEGGPPGNEQFF. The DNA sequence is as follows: TGTGCCTGGAATGAGGGAGGCCCCCCGGGCAATGAGCAGTTCTTC. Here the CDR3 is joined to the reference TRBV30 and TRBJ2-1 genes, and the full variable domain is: SQTIHQWPATLVQPVGSPLSLECTVEGTSNPNLYWYRQAAGRGLQLLFYSVGIGQISSEVPQNLSASRPQDRQFILSSKKLLLSDSGFYLCAWNEGGPPGNEQFFGPGTRLTVL.